Below, 25 T cell receptor beta chains from the same sample are listed, as sequenced in a study of blood T cell repertoires in COVID-19. Using immunoSEQ multiplex PCR, the repertoire was profiled, and TCRdb retains in-frame clones only, with some absent. The sample yields 230,000 or so clones, 81% seen once. The sequenced sample consisted of peripheral blood. Receptors originate from a woman of 80 years or more with COVID-19, enrolled during active disease.

Details on this clone: Other DNA sequences in the sample encode the same CDR3. The rearrangement uses TRBV28 and TRBJ1-2; D might be TRBD1 (5 bases). CDR3 length: 13 amino acids. V lost 2 bases to trimming and J lost 4 bases, with 8 bases between them. Germline CDR1 is MDHEN and CDR2 is SYDVKM. CDR3 DNA: TGTGCCAGCAGTTTAAGGGGCTCCTATGGCTACACCTTC. Translated, it gives CASSLRGSYGYTF.

The chain couples TRBV5-6 to TRBJ1-2, with 8 bases fitting TRBD1. The V gene's germline CDR1 is SGHDT and CDR2 YYEEEE. The J segment lost 8 bases and the V segment lost 5 bases, leaving 8 bases of the junction unmatched. The CDR3 totals 13 residues. The CDR3 is CASSPQGARGYTF. CDR3 in DNA: TGTGCCAGCAGTCCCCAGGGGGCAAGGGGCTACACCTTC.

The V gene is TRBV4-2, the J gene TRBJ2-2; 7 bases agree with TRBD2. Unmatched junction bases numbered 10, after V lost 4 bases and J lost 5 bases. CDR1 and CDR2 from the germline V gene are LGHNA and YNFKEQ. The CDR3 is made up of 16 amino acids. CDR3 DNA sequence: TGTGCCAGCAGCCCGGGACTACTCCCTGAGACCGGGGAGCTGTTTTTT. It yields the protein CASSPGLLPETGELFF.

V gene TRBV30 combines with J gene TRBJ1-1, with TRBD1 matching 8 bases. V trimming: 4 bases; J trimming: 4 bases; junction bases outside the gene matches: 2. Germline V gene data show CDR1 as GTSNPN and CDR2 as SVGIG (reference sequence). The CDR3 covers 12 residues. CDR3 nucleotides: TGTGCCTGGACAGGGGGCATCACTGAAGCTTTCTTT. Amino acid sequence: CAWTGGITEAFF.

The chain is built from TRBV19 and TRBJ2-3; TRBD1 might be the D (6 bases). Trimming pared 4 bases from V and 7 bases from J, leaving 9 bases between. Germline V gene lookup returns CDR1 LNHDA and CDR2 SQIVND (reference sequence). The CDR3 sequence is 12 residues long. The CDR3 loop reads CASSNRVYTQYF. CDR3 nucleotide sequence: TGTGCCAGTAGTAACAGGGTATATACGCAGTATTTT.

The chain joins TRBV30 to TRBJ2-3, with D possibly TRBD2 on 5 matching bases. The CDR3 is 17 amino acids. Trimming took 1 base from V and 9 from J, leaving 26 bases between them. Germline V CDR1 and CDR2: GTSNPN, SVGIG (reference sequence). The CDR3 spells CAWSAVEKGALLGTQYF. The CDR3 nucleotides read TGTGCCTGGAGTGCGGTAGAGAAGGGAGCGCTACTCGGAACGCAGTATTTT.

The J gene is TRBJ2-2, the V gene TRBV27, with TRBD2 matching 9 bases. Unmatched junction bases numbered 11, after V lost 4 bases and J lost 5 bases. The CDR3 has 17 amino acids. The V gene's germline CDR1 is MNHEY and CDR2 SMNVEV (reference sequence). The CDR3 DNA is TGTGCCAGCAGTTCAGAAACGCGGGGGGGAAGGACCGGGGAGCTGTTTTTT. It translates to CASSSETRGGRTGELFF.

The V call is TRBV30, the J call TRBJ1-2, with no clear D. Germline CDR1 GTSNPN, CDR2 SVGIG (reference sequence). This CDR3 is built from 13 residues. The ends were cut back, 4 bases at V and 2 bases at J, with 11 bases in the middle. The CDR3 loop reads CAWTRGGNYGYTF. The CDR3 nucleotides are TGTGCCTGGACTCGCGGAGGGAACTATGGCTACACCTTC.

The V gene is TRBV6-6, the J gene TRBJ1-5; 9 bases line up with TRBD1. The CDR3 consists of 15 residues. Germline V gene sequence: CDR1 MNHNY, CDR2 SVGAGI (reference sequence). The trim removed 2 bases at V and 5 bases at J, leaving 4 bases unmatched. CDR3 sequence (DNA): TGTGCCAGCAGTTACGGGACAGGGAGGGATCAGCCCCAGCATTTT. It is translated as CASSYGTGRDQPQHF.

Turning to this clone: This sample includes further DNA sequences coding for the same CDR3. V usage is TRBV28 and J usage is TRBJ1-2, with 10 bases identical to TRBD1. CDR1 MDHEN and CDR2 SYDVKM come from the germline V gene. This CDR3 spans 15 amino acids. With V trimmed by 2 bases and J by 7 bases, 7 bases remained unmatched. In nucleotides, the CDR3 is TGTGCCAGCAGTTTACCGGGACAGGGGATTGGTGGCTACACCTTC. Protein: CASSLPGQGIGGYTF.

CDR3 region: CATSRDQGPEAFF. CDR3 nucleotides: TGTGCCACCAGCAGAGATCAGGGTCCTGAAGCTTTCTTT. V is TRBV15 and J is TRBJ1-1, with TRBD1 as a possible D gene (5 bases). There are 13 residues in the CDR3. The V end was cut by 0 bases, the J end by 6 bases, with 8 bases between. The V gene's germline CDR1 is LNHNV and CDR2 YYDKDF (reference sequence).

This chain links TRBV6-6 with TRBJ1-6; 7 positions match TRBD1. Per germline, CDR1 MNHNY and CDR2 SVGAGI (reference sequence). This CDR3 region has 15 residues. Losses at the gene ends were 6 bases for V and 3 bases for J; bases not matched to a gene: 5. DNA for the CDR3: TGTGCCAGCAGAACGACAGGGAACTATAATTCACCCCTCCACTTT. Translated, it gives CASRTTGNYNSPLHF.

The genes are TRBV7-9 and TRBJ2-7; 8 bases line up with TRBD2. The CDR3 runs 14 residues. CDR1 is SEHNR and CDR2 is FQNEAQ in the germline V gene (reference sequence). J gave up 4 bases and V 6 bases, and 8 bases lay outside the gene matches. CDR3 in amino acids: CASSRTTGGYEQYF. CDR3 coding DNA: TGTGCCAGCAGTCGCACAACGGGAGGGTACGAGCAGTACTTC.

V usage is TRBV19 and J usage is TRBJ1-3; D remains ambiguous. Trimming took off 9 bases at V and 0 bases at J, with 12 bases between the two ends. CDR3 length equals 14 residues. Germline V gene lookup returns CDR1 LNHDA and CDR2 SQIVND (reference sequence). The CDR3 loop is CASAAASSGNTIYF. CDR3 sequence (DNA): TGTGCCAGCGCGGCAGCGAGCTCTGGAAACACCATATATTTT.

This sequence joins TRBV19 and TRBJ2-1, with 7 bases lining up with TRBD1. J lost 9 bases, V lost 7 bases, and 9 bases had no gene match. The CDR3 runs 13 residues. Germline CDR1 is LNHDA and CDR2 is SQIVND (reference sequence). CDR3 region: CASNPQGPGEQFF. The CDR3 region has the DNA TGTGCCAGTAACCCACAGGGGCCTGGTGAGCAGTTCTTC. Full variable domain (remainder filled in from reference TRBV19 and TRBJ2-1): DGGITQSPKYLFRKEGQNVTLSCEQNLNHDAMYWYRQDPGQGLRLIYYSQIVNDFQKGDIAEGYSVSREKKESFPLTVTSAQKNPTAFYLCASNPQGPGEQFFGPGTRLTVL.

The chain is built from TRBV11-1 and TRBJ2-3; 8 nucleotides align to TRBD2. CDR1 and CDR2 (germline): SGHAT, FQDESV (reference sequence). V lost 1 base and J lost 6; bases outside the gene matches: 6. The CDR3 contains 15 residues. CDR3 bases: TGTGCCAGCAGCTTAGGGACTAGCCACAGTGATACGCAGTATTTT. This sequence encodes CASSLGTSHSDTQYF.

The J gene is TRBJ1-3, the V gene TRBV30; the match to TRBD1 covers 9 bases. This CDR3 contains 15 residues. Germline V gives CDR1 GTSNPN, CDR2 SVGIG (reference sequence). The V gene end was trimmed by 5 bases and the J gene end by 2 bases; junction bases not matched to a gene: 7. CDR3 bases: TGTGCCTGGGCCCGCGGGACAGGGACTGGAAACACCATATATTTT. Translating gives CAWARGTGTGNTIYF.

The chain uses TRBV2 and TRBJ2-3; perhaps TRBD2 as D (6 bases). The CDR3 has 13 residues. Trimming removed 4 bases from V and 8 bases from J, with 13 bases in between. Germline V gives CDR1 SNHLY, CDR2 FYNNEI. The DNA of the CDR3 is TGTGCCAGCAGTGGGGCGGACTATACTACGCAGTATTTT. Translated, it gives CASSGADYTTQYF.

The J gene is TRBJ2-5, the V gene TRBV6-2 or TRBV6-3, with unresolved D. The ends were cut back, 3 bases at V and 5 bases at J, with 4 bases in the middle. The CDR3 has 11 residues. Germline loops: CDR1 MNHEY, CDR2 SVGEGT. The CDR3 spells CASSYRETQYF. The CDR3 nucleotides are TGTGCCAGCAGTTATCGGGAGACCCAGTACTTC.

This chain joins TRBV9 and TRBJ2-1; D gene ambiguous. Between the trimmed V and J ends, which lost 1 base and 6 bases, there was a span of 11 bases. Per germline, CDR1 SGDLS and CDR2 YYNGEE. CDR3 length equals 14 residues. The CDR3 DNA reads as TGTGCCAGCAGCGTACTGGGTAGGAGCAATGAGCAGTTCTTC. It encodes CASSVLGRSNEQFF.

V and J are TRBV20-1 and TRBJ1-1; no firm D call. V lost 7 bases and J lost 1, with 7 bases in between. The CDR3 runs to 11 residues. The germline gives CDR1 DFQATT, CDR2 SNEGSKA (reference sequence). The CDR3: CSENTNTEAFF. As DNA, the CDR3 is TGCAGTGAAAACACGAACACTGAAGCTTTCTTT.

J is TRBJ1-1 and V is TRBV27, with D possibly TRBD1 on 5 matching bases. Germline V gene data show CDR1 as MNHEY and CDR2 as SMNVEV (reference sequence). V lost 4 bases and J lost 5, with 11 bases in between. This CDR3 contains 13 residues. The CDR3 sequence: CASSSGARTEAFF. In nucleotides, the CDR3 is TGTGCCAGCAGTTCTGGGGCGCGGACTGAAGCTTTCTTT.

This chain links TRBV13 with TRBJ2-2; tentatively, D is TRBD2 (7 bases). The germline V gene has CDR1 PRHDT and CDR2 FYEKMQ (reference sequence). V lost 5 bases and J 4 bases, leaving 17 bases between the germline ends. The CDR3 consists of 16 residues. CDR3 DNA sequence: TGTGCCAGCAGCCCCGTGGGGGGGCGAGTCACCGGGGAGCTGTTTTTT. Its translation is CASSPVGGRVTGELFF.

V usage is TRBV7-9 and J usage is TRBJ1-3; 7 bases are a match to TRBD1. This CDR3 has 14 amino acids. CDR1 and CDR2 from the germline V gene are SEHNR and FQNEAQ (reference sequence). V trimming: 4 bases; J trimming: 4 bases; junction bases outside the gene matches: 4. CDR3 sequence reads: CASSSQGVGNTIYF. The CDR3 DNA reads TGTGCCAGCAGCTCCCAGGGGGTCGGAAACACCATATATTTT.

In this sample, this clone turned up a few times. This chain uses TRBV28 with TRBJ1-5; TRBD1 is a possible D gene (6 bases). The CDR3 has 17 amino acids. Looked up from germline, CDR1 is MDHEN and CDR2 is SYDVKM. Trimming took off 2 bases at V and 6 bases at J, with 20 bases between the two ends. CDR3 sequence: CASSLGPGARPGQPQHF. The DNA of the CDR3 is TGTGCCAGCAGTTTAGGTCCAGGGGCTCGGCCGGGTCAGCCCCAGCATTTT.